This T cell receptor (beta chain) was sequenced for a study of blood T cell repertoires in COVID-19. Method: immunoSEQ multiplex PCR; TCRdb's copy keeps in-frame clones and lacks some. This sample carries hundreds of thousands of clones, around nine tenths of them seen once, and the ten largest clones take 2% to 2.5%. With V trimmed by 2 bases and J by 7 bases, 12 bases remained unmatched. The CDR3 sequence is 16 residues long. Germline loops: CDR1 ENHRY, CDR2 SYGVKD. Sequencing was done on a sample of peripheral blood. The rearrangement joins TRBV10-3 to TRBJ1-2; 8 bases map to TRBD1. The sequence was collected from a woman in her thirties or forties who had recovered from COVID-19. The CDR3 nucleotides are TGTGCCATCAGTGAGGGACAGGGCCCGAGGGGGGTTGGCTACACCTTC. Its protein is CAISEGQGPRGVGYTF.